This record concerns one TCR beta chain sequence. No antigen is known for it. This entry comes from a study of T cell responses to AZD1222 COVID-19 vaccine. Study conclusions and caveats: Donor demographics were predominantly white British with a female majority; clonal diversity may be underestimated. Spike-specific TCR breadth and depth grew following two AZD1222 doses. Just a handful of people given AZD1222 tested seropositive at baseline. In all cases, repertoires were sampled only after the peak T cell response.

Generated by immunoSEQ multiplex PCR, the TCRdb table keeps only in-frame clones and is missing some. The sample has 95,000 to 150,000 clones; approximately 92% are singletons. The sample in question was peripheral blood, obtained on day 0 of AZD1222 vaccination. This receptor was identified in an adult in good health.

This CDR3 reads CASSTLFPYEQYF. Written as DNA, the CDR3 is TGTGCCAGCAGCACCCTTTTTCCCTACGAGCAGTACTTC. The V gene is TRBV6-5, the J gene TRBJ2-7; the D is unclear. Trimming removed 6 bases at V and 2 bases at J, with 11 bases between. The germline gives CDR1 MNHEY, CDR2 SVGAGI. This CDR3 spans 13 amino acids.